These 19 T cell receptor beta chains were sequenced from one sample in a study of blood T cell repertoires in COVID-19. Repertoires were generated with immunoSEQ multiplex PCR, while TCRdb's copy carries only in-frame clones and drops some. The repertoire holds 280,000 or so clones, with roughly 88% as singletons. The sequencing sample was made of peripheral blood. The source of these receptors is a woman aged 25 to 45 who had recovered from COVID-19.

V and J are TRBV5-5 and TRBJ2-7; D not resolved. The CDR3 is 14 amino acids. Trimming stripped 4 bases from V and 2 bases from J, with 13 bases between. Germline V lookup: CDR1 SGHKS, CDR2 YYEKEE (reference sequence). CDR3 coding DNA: TGTGCCAGCAGCCCAGACTGGCGGACCTACGAGCAGTACTTC. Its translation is CASSPDWRTYEQYF.

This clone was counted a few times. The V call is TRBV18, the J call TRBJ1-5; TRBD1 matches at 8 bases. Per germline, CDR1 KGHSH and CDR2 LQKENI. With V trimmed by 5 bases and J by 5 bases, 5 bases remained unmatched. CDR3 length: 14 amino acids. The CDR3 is CASSTGTGDQPQHF. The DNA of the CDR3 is TGTGCCAGCTCAACCGGGACAGGCGATCAGCCCCAGCATTTT.

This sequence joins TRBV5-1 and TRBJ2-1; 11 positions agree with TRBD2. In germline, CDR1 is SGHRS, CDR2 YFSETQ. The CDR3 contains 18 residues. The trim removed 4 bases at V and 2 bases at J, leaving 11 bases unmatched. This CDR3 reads CASSTTSGGSGAYNEQFF. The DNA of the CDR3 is TGCGCCAGCAGCACCACTAGCGGGGGCTCTGGGGCCTACAATGAGCAGTTCTTC.

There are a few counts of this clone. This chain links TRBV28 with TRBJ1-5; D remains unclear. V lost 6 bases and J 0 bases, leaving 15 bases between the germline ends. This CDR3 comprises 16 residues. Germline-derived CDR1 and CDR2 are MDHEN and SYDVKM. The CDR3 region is CASRPPEDHSNQPQHF. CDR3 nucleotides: TGTGCCAGCAGGCCACCGGAGGATCATAGCAATCAGCCCCAGCATTTT.

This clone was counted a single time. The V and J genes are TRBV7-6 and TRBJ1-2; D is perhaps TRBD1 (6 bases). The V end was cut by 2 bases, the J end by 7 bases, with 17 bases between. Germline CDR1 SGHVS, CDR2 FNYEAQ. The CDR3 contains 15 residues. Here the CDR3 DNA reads TGTGCCAGCAGCTTATCCCTGGGGGGGGCCGGTGGCTACACCTTC. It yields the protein CASSLSLGGAGGYTF.

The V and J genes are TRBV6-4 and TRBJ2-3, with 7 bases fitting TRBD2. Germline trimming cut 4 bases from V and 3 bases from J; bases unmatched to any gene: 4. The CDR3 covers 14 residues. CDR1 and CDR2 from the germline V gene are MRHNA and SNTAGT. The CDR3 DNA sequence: TGTGCCAGCAGTGCGACTAGCCTGACAGATACGCAGTATTTT. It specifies CASSATSLTDTQYF.

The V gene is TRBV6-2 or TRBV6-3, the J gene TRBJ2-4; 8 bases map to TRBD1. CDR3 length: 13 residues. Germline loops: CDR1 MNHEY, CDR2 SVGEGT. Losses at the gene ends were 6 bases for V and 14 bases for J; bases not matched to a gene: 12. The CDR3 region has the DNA TGTGCCAGCAGCCGCCCACAGGGGGACGACGAGTACTTC. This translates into CASSRPQGDDEYF.

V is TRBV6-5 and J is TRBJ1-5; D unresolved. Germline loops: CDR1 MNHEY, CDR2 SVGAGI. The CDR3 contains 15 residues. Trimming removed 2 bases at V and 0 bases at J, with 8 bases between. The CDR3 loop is CASSYTLGSNQPQHF. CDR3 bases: TGTGCCAGCAGTTACACTCTCGGTAGCAATCAGCCCCAGCATTTT.

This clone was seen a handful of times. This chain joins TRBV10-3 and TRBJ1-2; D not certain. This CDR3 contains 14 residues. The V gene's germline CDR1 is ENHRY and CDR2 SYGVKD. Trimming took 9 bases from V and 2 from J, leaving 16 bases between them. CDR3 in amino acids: CAISPGEVNYGYTF. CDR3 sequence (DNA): TGTGCCATTAGCCCTGGGGAGGTAAACTATGGCTACACCTTC.

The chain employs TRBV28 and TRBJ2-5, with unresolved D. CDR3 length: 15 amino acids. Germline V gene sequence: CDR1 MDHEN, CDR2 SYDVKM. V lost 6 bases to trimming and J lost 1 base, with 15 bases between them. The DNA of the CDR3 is TGTGCCAGCAGGCCCCCCTCTAGGCTCCAAGAGACCCAGTACTTC. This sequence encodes CASRPPSRLQETQYF.

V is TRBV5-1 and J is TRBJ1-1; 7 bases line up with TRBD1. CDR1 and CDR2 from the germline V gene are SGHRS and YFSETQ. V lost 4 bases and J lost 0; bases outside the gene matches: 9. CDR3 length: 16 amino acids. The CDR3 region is CASSPTQGTLNTEAFF. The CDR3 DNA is TGCGCCAGCAGCCCTACACAGGGGACACTGAACACTGAAGCTTTCTTT.

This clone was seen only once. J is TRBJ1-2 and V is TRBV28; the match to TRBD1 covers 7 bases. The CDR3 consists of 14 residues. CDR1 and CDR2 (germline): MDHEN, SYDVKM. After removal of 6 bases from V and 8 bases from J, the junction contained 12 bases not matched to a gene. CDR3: CASSRQGPRVGYTF. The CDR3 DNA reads TGTGCCAGCAGCAGACAGGGCCCGAGGGTCGGCTACACCTTC.

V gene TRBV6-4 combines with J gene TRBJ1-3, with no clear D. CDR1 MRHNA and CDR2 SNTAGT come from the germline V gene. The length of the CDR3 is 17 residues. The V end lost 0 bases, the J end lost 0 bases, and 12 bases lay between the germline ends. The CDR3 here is CASSDSSRTNSGNTIYF. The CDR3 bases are TGTGCCAGCAGTGACTCTAGTCGGACTAACTCTGGAAACACCATATATTTT.

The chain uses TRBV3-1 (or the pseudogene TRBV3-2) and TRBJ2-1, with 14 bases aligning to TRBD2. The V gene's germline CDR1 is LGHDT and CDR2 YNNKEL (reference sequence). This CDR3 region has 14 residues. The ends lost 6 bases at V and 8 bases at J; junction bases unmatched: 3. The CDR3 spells CASRGTSGGYEQFF. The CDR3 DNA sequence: TGTGCCAGCAGGGGGACTAGCGGGGGATATGAGCAGTTCTTC.

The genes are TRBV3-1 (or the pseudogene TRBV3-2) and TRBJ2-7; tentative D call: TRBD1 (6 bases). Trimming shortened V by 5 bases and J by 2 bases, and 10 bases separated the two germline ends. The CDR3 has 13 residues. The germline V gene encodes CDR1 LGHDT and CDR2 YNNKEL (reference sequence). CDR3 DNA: TGTGCCAGCAGCGTTGGACAGCCCTACGAGCAGTACTTC. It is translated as CASSVGQPYEQYF.

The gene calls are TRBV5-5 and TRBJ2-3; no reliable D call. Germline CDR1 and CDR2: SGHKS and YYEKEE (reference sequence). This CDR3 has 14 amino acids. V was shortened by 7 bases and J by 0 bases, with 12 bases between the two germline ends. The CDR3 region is CASATRFSTDTQYF. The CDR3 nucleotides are TGTGCCAGCGCCACCAGGTTTAGCACAGATACGCAGTATTTT. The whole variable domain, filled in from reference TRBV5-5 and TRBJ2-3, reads DAGVTQSPTHLIKTRGQQVTLRCSPISGHKSVSWYQQVLGQGPQFIFQYYEKEERGRGNFPDRFSARQFPNYSSELNVNALLLGDSALYLCASATRFSTDTQYFGPGTRLTVL.

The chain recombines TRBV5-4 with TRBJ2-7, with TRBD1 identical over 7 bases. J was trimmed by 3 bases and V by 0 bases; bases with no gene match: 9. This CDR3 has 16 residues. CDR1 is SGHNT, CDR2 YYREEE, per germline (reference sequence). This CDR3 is CASSLGAQAGGYEQYF. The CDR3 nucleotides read TGTGCCAGCAGCTTGGGGGCGCAGGCAGGGGGCTACGAGCAGTACTTC.

In DNA form, the CDR3 reads TGTGCCAGCAGTTTGGTTAGGACAGGGGGCGAGTATGGCTACACCTTC. This gives the protein CASSLVRTGGEYGYTF. This sequence joins TRBV28 and TRBJ1-2, with 11 bases fitting TRBD1. Germline CDR1 MDHEN, CDR2 SYDVKM. With V trimmed by 3 bases and J by 5 bases, 8 bases remained unmatched. The CDR3 contains 16 residues.

This CDR3 is CASSRSGTTYNEQFF. The CDR3 DNA reads TGTGCCAGCAGCCGTTCCGGGACAACCTACAATGAGCAGTTCTTC. The chain has TRBV3-1 (or the pseudogene TRBV3-2) and TRBJ2-1; D possibly corresponds to TRBD1 (6 bases). V gave up 4 bases and J gave up 2 bases, with 12 bases separating them. The CDR3 sequence is 15 residues long. Per germline, CDR1 LGHDT and CDR2 YNNKEL (reference sequence).